This record concerns one T cell receptor (beta chain) sequence. This sample was included in a study of technical replicates of blood from several donors. Measured with immunoSEQ multiplex PCR; TCRdb has only the in-frame clones, and not every one. In the table there are roughly 80,000 clones, around 94% of which are singletons. The germline gives CDR1 ENHRY, CDR2 SYGVKD. The CDR3 sequence is 16 residues long. Trimming stripped 2 bases from V and 0 bases from J, with 14 bases between. The rearrangement uses TRBV10-3 and TRBJ2-7; D possibly corresponds to TRBD1 (6 bases). Sequenced sample: T cells isolated from PBMCs. The receptor's source is a human donor in good health. CDR3 amino acids: CAISEPGDTASYEQYF. The CDR3 DNA reads as TGTGCCATCAGTGAGCCTGGGGACACCGCCTCCTACGAGCAGTACTTC.